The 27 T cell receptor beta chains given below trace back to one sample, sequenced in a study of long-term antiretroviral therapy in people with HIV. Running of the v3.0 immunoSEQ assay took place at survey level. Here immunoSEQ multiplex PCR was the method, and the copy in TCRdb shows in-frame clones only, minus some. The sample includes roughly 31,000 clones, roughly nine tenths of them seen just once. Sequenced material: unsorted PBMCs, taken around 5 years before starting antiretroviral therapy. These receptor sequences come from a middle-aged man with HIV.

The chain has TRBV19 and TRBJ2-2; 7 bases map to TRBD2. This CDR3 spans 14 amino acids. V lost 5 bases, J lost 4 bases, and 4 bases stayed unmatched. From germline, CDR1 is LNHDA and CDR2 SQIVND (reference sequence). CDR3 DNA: TGTGCCAGTAGTTGGACTAGAACCACCGGGGAGCTGTTTTTT. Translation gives CASSWTRTTGELFF.

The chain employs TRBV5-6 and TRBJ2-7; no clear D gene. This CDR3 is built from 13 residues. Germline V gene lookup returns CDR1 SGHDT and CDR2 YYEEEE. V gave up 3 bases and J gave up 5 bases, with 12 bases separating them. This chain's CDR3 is CASSSILSDEQYF. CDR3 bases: TGTGCCAGCAGCTCCATCCTATCCGACGAGCAGTACTTC. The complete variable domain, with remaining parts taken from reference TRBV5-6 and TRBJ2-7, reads DAGVTQSPTHLIKTRGQQVTLRCSPKSGHDTVSWYQQALGQGPQFIFQYYEEEERQRGNFPDRFSGHQFPNYSSELNVNALLLGDSALYLCASSSILSDEQYFGPGTRLTVT.

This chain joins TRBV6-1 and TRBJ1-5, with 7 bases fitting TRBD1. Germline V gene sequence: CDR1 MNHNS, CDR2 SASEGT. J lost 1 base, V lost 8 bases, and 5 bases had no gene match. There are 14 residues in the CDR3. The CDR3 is CASAQGKSNQPQHF. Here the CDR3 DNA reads TGTGCCAGCGCACAGGGGAAGAGCAATCAGCCCCAGCATTTT.

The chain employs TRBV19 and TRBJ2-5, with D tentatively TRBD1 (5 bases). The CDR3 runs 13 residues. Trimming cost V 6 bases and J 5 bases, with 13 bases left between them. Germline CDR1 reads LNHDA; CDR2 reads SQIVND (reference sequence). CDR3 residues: CASRDSSKETQYF. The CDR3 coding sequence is TGTGCCAGTAGAGACAGTTCTAAGGAGACCCAGTACTTC.

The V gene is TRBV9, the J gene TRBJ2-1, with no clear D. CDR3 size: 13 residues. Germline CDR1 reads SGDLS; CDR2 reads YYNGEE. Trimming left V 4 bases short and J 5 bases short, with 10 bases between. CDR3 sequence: CASSPPPDNEQFF. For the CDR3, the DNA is TGTGCCAGCAGCCCCCCCCCGGACAATGAGCAGTTCTTC. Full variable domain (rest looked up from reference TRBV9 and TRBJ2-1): DSGVTQTPKHLITATGQRVTLRCSPRSGDLSVYWYQQSLDQGLQFLIQYYNGEERAKGNILERFSAQQFPDLHSELNLSSLELGDSALYFCASSPPPDNEQFFGPGTRLTVL.

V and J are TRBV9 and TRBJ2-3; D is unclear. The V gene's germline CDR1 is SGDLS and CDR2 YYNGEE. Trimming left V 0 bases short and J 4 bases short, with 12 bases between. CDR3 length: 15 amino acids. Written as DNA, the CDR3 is TGTGCCAGCAGCGTAGGTCCGGCGGTGCCAGATACGCAGTATTTT. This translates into CASSVGPAVPDTQYF.

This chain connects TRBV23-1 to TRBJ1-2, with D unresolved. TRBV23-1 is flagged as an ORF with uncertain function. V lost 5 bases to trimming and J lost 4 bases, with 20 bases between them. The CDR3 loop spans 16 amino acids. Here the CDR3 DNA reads TGCGCCAGCAGTGTACGAATACGCAGAAAGACCTATGGCTACACCTTC. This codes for CASSVRIRRKTYGYTF.

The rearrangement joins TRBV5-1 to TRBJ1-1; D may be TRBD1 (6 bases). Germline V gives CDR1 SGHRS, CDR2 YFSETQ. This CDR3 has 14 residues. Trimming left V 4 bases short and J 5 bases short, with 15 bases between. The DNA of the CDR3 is TGCGCCAGCAGCATATTACAGGGAGGGACTGAAGCTTTCTTT. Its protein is CASSILQGGTEAFF.

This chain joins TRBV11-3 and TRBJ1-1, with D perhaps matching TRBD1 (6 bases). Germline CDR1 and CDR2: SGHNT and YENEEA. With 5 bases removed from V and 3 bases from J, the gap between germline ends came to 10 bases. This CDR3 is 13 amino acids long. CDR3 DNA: TGTGCCAGCAGCCAGGGGATGGACACTGAAGCTTTCTTT. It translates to CASSQGMDTEAFF. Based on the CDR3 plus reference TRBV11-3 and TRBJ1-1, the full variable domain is EAGVVQSPRYKIIEKKQPVAFWCNPISGHNTLYWYLQNLGQGPELLIRYENEEAVDDSQLPKDRFSAERLKGVDSTLKIQPAELGDSAVYLCASSQGMDTEAFFGQGTRLTVV.

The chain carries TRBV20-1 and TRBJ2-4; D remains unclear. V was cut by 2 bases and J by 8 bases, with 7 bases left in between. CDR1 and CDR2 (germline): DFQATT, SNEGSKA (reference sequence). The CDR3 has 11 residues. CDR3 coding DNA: TGCAGTGCTAGATCCCGGGACATTCAGTACTTC. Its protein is CSARSRDIQYF.

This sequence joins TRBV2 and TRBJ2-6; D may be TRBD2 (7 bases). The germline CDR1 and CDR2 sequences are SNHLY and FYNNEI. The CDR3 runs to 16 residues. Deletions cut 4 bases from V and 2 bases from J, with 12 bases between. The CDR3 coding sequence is TGTGCCAGCAGTGTACAAGGGGGGGCTGGGGCCAACGTCCTGACTTTC. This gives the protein CASSVQGGAGANVLTF.

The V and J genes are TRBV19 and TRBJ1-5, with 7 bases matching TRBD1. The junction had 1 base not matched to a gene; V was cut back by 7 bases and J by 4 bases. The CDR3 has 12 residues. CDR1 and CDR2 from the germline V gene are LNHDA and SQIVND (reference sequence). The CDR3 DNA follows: TGTGCCAGTACGGGACAGAATCAGCCCCAGCATTTT. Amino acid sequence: CASTGQNQPQHF.

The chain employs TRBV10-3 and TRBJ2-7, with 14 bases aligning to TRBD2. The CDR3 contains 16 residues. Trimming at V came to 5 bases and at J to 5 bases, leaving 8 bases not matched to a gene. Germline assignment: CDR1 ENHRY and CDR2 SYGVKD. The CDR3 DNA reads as TGTGCCATCAGTCTCCGACTAGCGGGAGGGCCGGACGAGCAGTACTTC. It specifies CAISLRLAGGPDEQYF.

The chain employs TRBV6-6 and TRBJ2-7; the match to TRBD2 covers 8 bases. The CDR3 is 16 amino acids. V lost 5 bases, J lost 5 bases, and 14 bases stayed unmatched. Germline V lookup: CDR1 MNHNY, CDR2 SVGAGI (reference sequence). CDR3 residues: CASSALGGRRGDEQYF. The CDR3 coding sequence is TGTGCCAGCAGTGCTCTGGGCGGGAGGAGGGGAGACGAGCAGTACTTC.

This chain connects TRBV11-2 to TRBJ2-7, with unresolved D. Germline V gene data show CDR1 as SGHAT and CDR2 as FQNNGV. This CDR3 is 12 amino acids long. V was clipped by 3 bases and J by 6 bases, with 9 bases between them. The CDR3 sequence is CASSFSLREQYF. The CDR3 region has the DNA TGTGCCAGCAGCTTCTCCCTCCGCGAGCAGTACTTC. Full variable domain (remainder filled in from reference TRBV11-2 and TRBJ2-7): EAGVAQSPRYKIIEKRQSVAFWCNPISGHATLYWYQQILGQGPKLLIQFQNNGVVDDSQLPKDRFSAERLKGVDSTLKIQPAKLEDSAVYLCASSFSLREQYFGPGTRLTVT.

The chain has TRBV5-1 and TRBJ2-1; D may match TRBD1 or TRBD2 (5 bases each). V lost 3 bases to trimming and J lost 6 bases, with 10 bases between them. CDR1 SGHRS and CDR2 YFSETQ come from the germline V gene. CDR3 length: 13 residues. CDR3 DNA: TGCGCCAGCAGCTACCGGGACGGCAATGAGCAGTTCTTC. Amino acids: CASSYRDGNEQFF.

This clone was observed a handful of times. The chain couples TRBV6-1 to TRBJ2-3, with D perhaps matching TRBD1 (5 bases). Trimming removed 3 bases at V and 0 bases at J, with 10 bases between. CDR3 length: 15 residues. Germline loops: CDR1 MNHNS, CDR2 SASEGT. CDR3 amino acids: CASSDTGQSTDTQYF. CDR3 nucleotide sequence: TGTGCCAGCAGTGATACTGGACAAAGCACAGATACGCAGTATTTT.

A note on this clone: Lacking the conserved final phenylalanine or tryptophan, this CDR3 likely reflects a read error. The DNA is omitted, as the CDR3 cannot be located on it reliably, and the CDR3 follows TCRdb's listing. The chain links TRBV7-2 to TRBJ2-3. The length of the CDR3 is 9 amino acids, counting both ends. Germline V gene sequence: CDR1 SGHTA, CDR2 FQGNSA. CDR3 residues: CASSLGAEG.

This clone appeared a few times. CDR3 in amino acids: CASSRGSPSYEQYF. The CDR3 DNA reads TGCGCCAGCAGTCGAGGGAGTCCTTCCTACGAGCAGTACTTC. The V call is TRBV10-1, the J call TRBJ2-7; the D gene is possibly TRBD2 (5 bases). The CDR3 has 14 residues. V lost 5 bases, J lost 1 base, and 12 bases lay in between. Looked up from germline, CDR1 is WNHNN and CDR2 is SYGVQD (reference sequence).

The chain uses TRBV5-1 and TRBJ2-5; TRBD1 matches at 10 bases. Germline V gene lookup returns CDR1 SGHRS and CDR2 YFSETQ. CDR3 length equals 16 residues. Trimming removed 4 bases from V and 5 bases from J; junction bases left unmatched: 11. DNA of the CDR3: TGCGCCAGCAGCCTAGCTGCCGGGACAGGGGCGGAGACCCAGTACTTC. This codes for CASSLAAGTGAETQYF.

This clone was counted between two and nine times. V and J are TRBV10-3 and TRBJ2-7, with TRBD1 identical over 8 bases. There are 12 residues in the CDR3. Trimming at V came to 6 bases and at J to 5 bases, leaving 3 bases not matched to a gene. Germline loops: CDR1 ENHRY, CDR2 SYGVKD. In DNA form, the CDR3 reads TGTGCCATCAGGGACAGGGCCCACGAGCAGTACTTC. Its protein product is CAIRDRAHEQYF.

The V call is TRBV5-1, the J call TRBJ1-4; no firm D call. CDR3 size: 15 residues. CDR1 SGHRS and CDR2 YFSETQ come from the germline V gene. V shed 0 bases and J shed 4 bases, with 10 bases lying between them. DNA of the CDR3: TGCGCCAGCAGCTTGGGGGTCCAGTTTAATGAAAAACTGTTTTTT. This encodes CASSLGVQFNEKLFF.

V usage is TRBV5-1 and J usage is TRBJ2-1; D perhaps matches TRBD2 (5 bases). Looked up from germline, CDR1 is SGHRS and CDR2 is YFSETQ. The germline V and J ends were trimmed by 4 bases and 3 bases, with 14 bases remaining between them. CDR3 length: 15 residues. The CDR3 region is CASSGGRRIYNEQFF. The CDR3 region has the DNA TGCGCCAGCAGCGGAGGACGGCGGATCTACAATGAGCAGTTCTTC.

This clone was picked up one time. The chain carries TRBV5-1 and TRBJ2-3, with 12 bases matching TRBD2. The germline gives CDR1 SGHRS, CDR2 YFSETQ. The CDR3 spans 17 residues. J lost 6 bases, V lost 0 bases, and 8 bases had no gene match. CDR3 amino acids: CASSLVPPSGGVDTQYF. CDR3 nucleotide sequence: TGCGCCAGCAGCTTGGTCCCGCCTAGCGGGGGGGTGGATACGCAGTATTTT. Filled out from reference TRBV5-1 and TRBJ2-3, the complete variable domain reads KAGVTQTPRYLIKTRGQQVTLSCSPISGHRSVSWYQQTPGQGLQFLFEYFSETQRNKGNFPGRFSGRQFSNSRSEMNVSTLELGDSALYLCASSLVPPSGGVDTQYFGPGTRLTVL.

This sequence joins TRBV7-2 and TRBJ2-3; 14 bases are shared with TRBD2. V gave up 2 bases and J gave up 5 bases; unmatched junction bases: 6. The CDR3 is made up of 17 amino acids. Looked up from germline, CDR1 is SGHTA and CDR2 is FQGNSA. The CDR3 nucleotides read TGTGCCAGCAGCTTAAGACTAGCGGGGGGGCCGGGAGATACGCAGTATTTT. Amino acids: CASSLRLAGGPGDTQYF.

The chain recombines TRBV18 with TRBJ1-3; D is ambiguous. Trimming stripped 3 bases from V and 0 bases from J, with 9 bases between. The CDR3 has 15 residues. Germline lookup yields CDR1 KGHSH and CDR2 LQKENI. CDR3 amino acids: CASSPPRFSGNTIYF. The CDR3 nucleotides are TGTGCCAGCTCACCTCCACGGTTCTCTGGAAACACCATATATTTT. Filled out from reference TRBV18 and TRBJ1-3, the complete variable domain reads NAGVMQNPRHLVRRRGQEARLRCSPMKGHSHVYWYRQLPEEGLKFMVYLQKENIIDESGMPKERFSAEFPKEGPSILRIQQVVRGDSAAYFCASSPPRFSGNTIYFGEGSWLTVV.

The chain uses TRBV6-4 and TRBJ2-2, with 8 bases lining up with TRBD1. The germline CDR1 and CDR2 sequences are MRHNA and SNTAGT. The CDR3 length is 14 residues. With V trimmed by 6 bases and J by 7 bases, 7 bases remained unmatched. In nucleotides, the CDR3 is TGTGCCAGCAGGCCGGACAGGGCTGGCGGGGAGCTGTTTTTT. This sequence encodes CASRPDRAGGELFF.